The present TCR beta chain was sequenced within a study of T-cell memory formation after mild COVID-19 (dated by TCRdb to the early 2020s). With regard to the full study: Most TCR sequence clusters were specific to one of the two donors. Longitudinal TCRalpha and TCRbeta repertoire sequencing tracked T-cell clones expanding and contracting after mild COVID-19 in two donors. The cohort was made up of two young adult volunteers, one female and one male, who were previously healthy.

Ficoll-Paque density gradient centrifugation was the method used to isolate PBMCs. Reading the germline V gene gives CDR1 LGHNA and CDR2 YSLEER. The CDR3 starts with the cysteine, ends with the phenylalanine, and has 16 residues. Only the CDR3 region is kept as DNA, spanning 48 bases read in frame from base 1. Unmatched junction bases come to 8, with V trimmed by 1 base and J by 3 bases. To note about this clonotype: This clone's antigen is unknown. Within one base of it there is no much larger clone, and no base qualities were kept.

These reads were obtained on an Illumina NovaSeq 6000. TCRalpha and TCRbeta cDNA libraries were constructed by 5'RACE with constant-segment primers, with sample barcodes and unique molecular identifiers being introduced. RNA was extracted from every sample with Trizol reagent. Libraries were amplified in two PCR steps, with a second sample barcode and Illumina TruSeq adapters added in the second step. Sequencing of the libraries was done on an Illumina NovaSeq, producing 2 x 150 bp paired-end reads. The study's processing was this. Demultiplexing of reads and collapsing into UMI-guided consensus sequences were performed with migec v1.2.7. Using mixcr v2.1.11, UMI consensuses were aligned to TRA and TRB V and J templates and then assembled into clonotypes. Expanded or contracted clonotypes were those called significant by both edgeR and NoisET, with noise models trained on biological replicates. edgeR calls used a false discovery rate-adjusted p below 0.01 and a log2 fold-change threshold of 1. PCA with hierarchical clustering of max-normalized trajectories of the 1000 most abundant clonotypes was used as exploratory dynamics analysis. The CD4 or CD8 phenotype of responding clones was assigned using the separately sequenced CD4+ and CD8+ repertoires. TCRdb trimmed the raw reads at Q25, called clones with MiXCR and kept productive beta chains. Each record represents a unique CDR3 protein, reported with the most common genes and DNA among its rows. Here the V and J calls rest on TCRdb's processing, not on the authors' analysis. In this sample the table shows about 320,000 distinct CDR3 sequences, roughly an eighth of which occur a single time. Together, the top ten hold 21% of the sample.

What the research found in general, with its limitations: Clones contracting from day 15 to 85 had balanced CD4/CD8 phenotypes, while a second wave expanding from day 15 to 37 was biased towards CD4+. The second-wave clones that peaked on day 37 were not confirmed to be SARS-CoV-2 specific. Some responding clones were detected in pre-infection memory, suggesting pre-existing cross-reactive memory T cells joined the SARS-CoV-2 response. Contracting CD4+ clones were located mainly in the CM and EM memory subsets, whereas CD8+ clones were found to be enriched in EMRA. The study included only a couple of mild cases, and larger cohorts that include severe cases with pre-infection samples were judged to be necessary.

The rearrangement joined TRBV4-3 to TRBJ1-2; 7 bases in the middle match TRBD1. The sample consisted of PBMCs or a T cell subset sorted from them (not recorded which). This receptor was obtained from a man younger than 35 who had mild COVID-19 (a few samples of this study predate the infection). The sample titles of this study are shuffled in the database, so cell type and time point are left out; the donor was told from shared clones. The nucleotide sequence reads TGCGCCAGCAGCCAAGTCAACCAGGGGGTTCACTATGGCTACACCTTC. It encodes CASSQVNQGVHYGYTF.